This TCR beta chain was found in a study of blood T cells in healthy people across ages (dated by TCRdb to between 2014 and 2017). Some background on the complete study: In model experiments, template switching captured roughly one uniquely barcoded TCR beta cDNA molecule for every two T cells. The study measured age-related changes in TCR beta repertoire diversity using deep sequencing normalized with unique cDNA molecular identifiers. The donors were split into four age groups: young (average around 17 years), middle-aged (roughly 40), aged (approximately 59) and long-lived (roughly 77). The study analyzed two additional independent replicas of 1 million unique cDNA reads from the same blood draw for two donors, one aged 18 to 29 and one aged 80 or older. The paper's findings and limits, for the study overall: Bulk unsorted PBMC profiling prevented conclusive comparison of naive and antigen-experienced compartments. The percentage of naive T cells measured by flow cytometry correlated strongly with observed TCR beta diversity. Donor CMV infection status was unknown, potentially confounding age-related changes in expanded clonotypes. Observed TCR beta diversity per million T cells fell roughly linearly with age, and a significant reduction was already apparent by age around 36. Compared with the aged group, the long-lived group had more naive CD4+ T cells, fewer expanded clones and increased TCR diversity, a pattern suggesting age selection. Estimates of total diversity based on one million sequenced T cells were considered lower bounds and underestimates.

Systemically healthy Caucasian individuals from Russia, 35 to 50 in total and aged about 6 to 90 years, were included as donors. Around 9.7 milliliters of peripheral blood were collected from each donor into EDTA-treated Vacutainer tubes. Ficoll-Paque density-gradient centrifugation was used to isolate PBMCs, with at least 6.5 million obtained per sample. Total RNA was extracted from PBMCs with Trizol reagent, with at least 5.5 micrograms obtained per sample. For every donor, flow cytometry on a PBMC aliquot measured the percentage of naive CD45RAhigh/CD27high T cells. This clonotype was observed a handful of times. Its binding antigen is unknown. The sample holds no much larger clone one base away, and base qualities are not on file. Receptors were amplified or captured by 5' RACE. Sequenced using an Illumina HiSeq 2500. A second PCR of 7 to 11 cycles was performed with a sample-barcoded 5' primer and a J-beta primer mix. A unique molecular identifier was introduced onto each TCR beta cDNA molecule by a template-switch 5' adaptor carrying 12 random nucleotides. At least 2.5 million CDR3-containing paired-end reads were obtained from each sample. First-strand cDNA was synthesized from all RNA with the Mint cDNA synthesis kit, primed by a TRBC-specific oligonucleotide. After uracil-DNA glycosylase treatment, a first 18-cycle PCR used universal primers M1SS and BC2_uni_R on all cDNA. On the study's bioinformatics: Normalization of each sample was performed by random selection of 1 million high-quality reads, each carrying a distinct molecular identifier. Reads with shared molecular identifiers were discarded instead of being binned into consensus sequences. MiTCR, with a Q25 quality threshold and the strictest error-elimination algorithm, was used for CDR3 identification, clonotype clustering and error correction. A nonparametric unseen species model with Euler transformation was used to estimate lower-bound total TCR beta diversity. The public reads were quality trimmed at Q25 with fastp and then assembled into clones with MiXCR by TCRdb, keeping productive beta chains. Each CDR3 protein appears once, grouped with its most common genes and DNA. The V and J calls here are based on TCRdb, not the publication. The sample yields over 750,000 distinct CDR3 sequences; around a quarter were counted once. More than 8% of the sample goes to the ten largest clones.

The sample was also linked to a second study, of T cells of mothers and their children. That second report states: The donors were nine systemically healthy Caucasian individuals, made up of three mothers and their six children. cDNA synthesis used all of the extracted RNA, with approximately 1.6 ug of RNA in each 15 ul reaction. In the second PCR, the M1S primer introduced both the sample barcodes and 2-4 random nucleotides. Over 8 million TCR beta CDR3 reads came from each mother, compared with roughly 2.8 million reads from each child. Thymic selection shapes the output of TCR recombination in a similar way in related and unrelated pairs, and inherited differences have a minor effect. Normalized repertoire overlap in related mother-child pairs was always slightly higher than in unrelated mother-child pairs, but the difference was never significant. Persistent microchimeric T cell clones were not detected, at a sensitivity of 95 to 100 clones per million clonotypes. In the study, deep NGS was used to compare the TCR beta repertoires of mothers and children, and features distinguishing related mother-child pairs from unrelated individuals were sought. Mothers averaged about 40 +/- 4 years of age and children averaged 11 +/- 4 years. Libraries were sequenced on Illumina HiSeq 2000 with 100+100 nt paired-end reads after adapter ligation with NEBNext reagents. Mother and child libraries were prepared a month apart and sequenced in separate runs to prevent cross-contamination. Each donor had between roughly 450,000 and 2,100,000 distinct TCR beta clonotypes identified. Naive TCR beta clonotypes were estimated from low-frequency clonotypes matched to each donor's FACS-determined naive share, without sorting.

Sequencing was performed on blood. The sequence came from a boy younger than 18 in good health.

The bases are TGTGCCAGCAGTGTCTCGATCGGATTGGCTGAAGCTTTCTTT. Its translation is CASSVSIGLAEAFF. The chain was built from TRBV6-5 and TRBJ1-1, with no confident D gene call. V and J are truncated by 5 bases and 6 bases respectively, leaving an intervening sequence of 16 bases. From the cysteine through the phenylalanine, the CDR3 covers 14 amino acids. Just the 42-base CDR3 DNA is kept, in frame starting at base 1. Per the germline V gene, MNHEY is the CDR1 and SVGAGI is the CDR2.